This T cell receptor beta chain was captured by sequencing in a study of human T cells and chemical hapten exposure. Study results and caveats: The number of TCRs above 1 in 1000 frequency did not change after DPC sensitization.

This sample's time point: healthy volunteer bleed at 2 weeks. Extraction of total RNA was performed on unfractionated whole blood. The study's library attached unique molecular identifiers to single cDNA molecules. As originally analysed: The number of TCRs in each sample had a median of approximately 96,000 and spanned about 20,000 to 690,600. TCRdb independently ran MiXCR on the RACE reads; one entry per CDR3 protein. What appears here as the V and J calls and clone size reflects TCRdb's work, not the paper's. The sample records around 130,000 distinct CDR3 sequences, approximately 10% being singletons. This clonotype was found a few times. Its cognate antigen is unknown. CDR1 MNHNY and CDR2 SVGAGI come from the germline V gene (reference sequence). The CDR3 has 12 residues. V was clipped by 5 bases and J by 6 bases; unmatched bases: 2.

Sequenced input: whole blood. The receptor was isolated from a male donor in good health. Some clones in this sample may be carry-over from other donors' samples. V and J are TRBV6-6 and TRBJ1-1; 8 bases are a match to TRBD1. The CDR3 loop reads CASSDRGSEAFF. Here the CDR3 DNA reads TGTGCCAGCAGTGACAGGGGTTCTGAAGCTTTCTTT.